This T cell receptor beta chain emerged from a study of human T cells and chemical hapten exposure. Whole-study context: The patient population, which was mostly female, had alopecia areata, totalis or universalis. Whole-study findings and limits: Compared to controls, expanded TCRs made significantly more large clusters of similar CDR3s.

Individual cDNA molecules in this library carried unique molecular identifiers. TCRdb passed the RACE reads through MiXCR, listing each CDR3 protein once. Of 80,000 to 95,000 distinct CDR3 sequences listed, about 8.9% are singletons. Time point described: pre-sensitization, week 0. The sample's treatment: therapeutic diphenylcyclopropenone sensitization with weekly scalp DPC. Phlebotomy was performed prior to application of every patch test. Unmatched junction bases numbered 2, after V lost 3 bases and J lost 7 bases. The CDR3 runs to 14 residues. Germline assignment: CDR1 SGHAT and CDR2 FQNNGV. In the case of this clonotype: The antigen remains undetermined.

The starting material was whole blood, obtained in connection with sensitization to the hapten diphenylcyclopropenone (DPC). This receptor was taken from a woman in her 40s with alopecia areata. Some clones in this sample may be carry-over from other donors' samples. The genes are TRBV11-2 and TRBJ2-3; 12 positions match TRBD2. The DNA for the CDR3 is TGTGCCAGCAGCTTCGGACTAGCGGGGTATACGCAGTATTTT. This encodes CASSFGLAGYTQYF.